These 5 T cell receptor beta chains share one sample of origin, sequenced in a study of response to subunit inactivated influenza vaccine. TCRdb re-called the RT-PCR reads through MiXCR, storing one row per CDR3 protein. The sample lists roughly 550,000 distinct CDR3 sequences; around 25% were seen once. In addition, the sample was reused for a study of T cells expressing NK-cell markers. That source adds: The cDNA for TCR beta came from 5'RACE template switching with UMIs.

The sample was CD4+ T cells sorted from PBMCs, taken approximately 13 days after vaccination. Source of these receptors: a man between 50 and 59 years old who received an inactivated influenza vaccine.

J is TRBJ2-7 and V is TRBV4-3; D possibly corresponds to TRBD2 (6 bases). V lost 2 bases, J lost 3 bases, and 11 bases lay in between. Germline V gene data show CDR1 as LGHNA and CDR2 as YSLEER. The CDR3 spans 14 residues. CDR3 sequence (DNA): TGCGCCAGCAGCCAAACGATTAGCGGCTACGAGCAGTACTTC. It codes for CASSQTISGYEQYF.

This sequence joins TRBV7-2 and TRBJ1-2; D remains ambiguous. Germline V gene sequence: CDR1 SGHTA, CDR2 FQGNSA. The CDR3 is made up of 14 amino acids. V lost 3 bases and J 5 bases, leaving 13 bases between the germline ends. The CDR3 is CASSFSEGGYGYTF. In nucleotides, the CDR3 is TGTGCCAGCAGCTTTTCTGAGGGAGGATATGGCTACACCTTC.

The V gene is TRBV7-9, the J gene TRBJ2-7; D remains ambiguous. CDR3 length equals 11 residues. The germline gives CDR1 SEHNR, CDR2 FQNEAQ (reference sequence). V shed 5 bases and J shed 7 bases, with 9 bases lying between them. CDR3 DNA: TGTGCCAGCAGCAGAACGTGGGAGCAGTACTTC. This translates into CASSRTWEQYF. Full variable domain (remainder filled in from reference TRBV7-9 and TRBJ2-7): DTGVSQNPRHKITKRGQNVTFRCDPISEHNRLYWYRQTLGQGPEFLTYFQNEAQLEKSRLLSDRFSAERPKGSFSTLEIQRTEQGDSAMYLCASSRTWEQYFGPGTRLTVT.

The V gene is TRBV7-7, the J gene TRBJ2-1, with 8 bases aligning to TRBD2. J lost 8 bases, V lost 1 base, and 10 bases had no gene match. The CDR3 length is 16 residues. CDR1 is SSHAT and CDR2 is FNYEAQ in the germline V gene (reference sequence). The CDR3 DNA reads TGTGCCAGCAGCTTAGGGGGGCTAGCGGGTGTGGATGAGCAGTTCTTC. This translates into CASSLGGLAGVDEQFF. The full variable domain, with the rest looked up from reference TRBV7-7 and TRBJ2-1, is GAGVSQSPRYKVTKRGQDVTLRCDPISSHATLYWYQQALGQGPEFLTYFNYEAQPDKSGLPSDRFSAERPEGSISTLTIQRTEQRDSAMYRCASSLGGLAGVDEQFFGPGTRLTVL.

The V gene is TRBV5-6, the J gene TRBJ2-3; maybe TRBD1 (6 bases). This CDR3 region has 14 residues. V gave up 5 bases and J gave up 3 bases, with 13 bases separating them. Germline assignment: CDR1 SGHDT and CDR2 YYEEEE. The CDR3 spells CASRLGQLTDTQYF. CDR3 in DNA: TGTGCCAGCAGACTAGGACAGCTTACAGATACGCAGTATTTT. The full variable domain, completed using reference TRBV5-6 and TRBJ2-3, is DAGVTQSPTHLIKTRGQQVTLRCSPKSGHDTVSWYQQALGQGPQFIFQYYEEEERQRGNFPDRFSGHQFPNYSSELNVNALLLGDSALYLCASRLGQLTDTQYFGPGTRLTVL.